These 3 T cell receptor beta chains share one sample of origin, sequenced in a study of OX40 agonist ivuxolimab in advanced cancers. Libraries came from the immunoSEQ multiplex PCR assay. TCRdb carries this immuneACCESS record with in-frame sequences only. Its versions omit some clonotypes, under half of them owing to an unresolved V gene in the studies checked, with the rest unexplained. This sample comprises around 67,000 clones, 87% of them detected only once. The ten largest make up about 1.3% of the sample. The sequencing here drew on CD4+ or CD8+ T cells sorted from blood, taken in a trial of the OX40 agonist ivuxolimab. These receptors all stem from an adult with an advanced solid tumor such as melanoma, head and neck, liver or kidney cancer.

V usage is TRBV10-3 and J usage is TRBJ1-2, with D possibly being TRBD1 (5 bases). CDR1 is ENHRY, CDR2 SYGVKD, per germline. V dropped 6 bases and J dropped 3 bases, with 11 bases sitting between them. This CDR3 region has 13 residues. CDR3 nucleotide sequence: TGTGCCATCAGACAGGTTGGGGACTATGGCTACACCTTC. Translated, it gives CAIRQVGDYGYTF.

J is TRBJ2-7 and V is TRBV5-1, with 9 bases fitting TRBD1. J gave up 0 bases and V 4 bases, and 8 bases lay outside the gene matches. CDR3 size: 16 residues. Per germline, CDR1 SGHRS and CDR2 YFSETQ. CDR3 sequence: CASSLGTGSTSYEQYF. The CDR3 DNA reads TGCGCCAGCAGCCTTGGGACAGGGTCTACCTCCTACGAGCAGTACTTC. Drawing the rest from reference TRBV5-1 and TRBJ2-7, the complete variable domain is KAGVTQTPRYLIKTRGQQVTLSCSPISGHRSVSWYQQTPGQGLQFLFEYFSETQRNKGNFPGRFSGRQFSNSRSEMNVSTLELGDSALYLCASSLGTGSTSYEQYFGPGTRLTVT.

The chain employs TRBV6-4 and TRBJ2-3; no firm D call. CDR1 MRHNA and CDR2 SNTAGT come from the germline V gene. Trimming removed 6 bases at V and 2 bases at J, with 9 bases between. The CDR3 consists of 13 residues. The CDR3 DNA is TGTGCCAGCAGCGCGTGGGTCACAGATACGCAGTATTTT. Translating it yields CASSAWVTDTQYF.